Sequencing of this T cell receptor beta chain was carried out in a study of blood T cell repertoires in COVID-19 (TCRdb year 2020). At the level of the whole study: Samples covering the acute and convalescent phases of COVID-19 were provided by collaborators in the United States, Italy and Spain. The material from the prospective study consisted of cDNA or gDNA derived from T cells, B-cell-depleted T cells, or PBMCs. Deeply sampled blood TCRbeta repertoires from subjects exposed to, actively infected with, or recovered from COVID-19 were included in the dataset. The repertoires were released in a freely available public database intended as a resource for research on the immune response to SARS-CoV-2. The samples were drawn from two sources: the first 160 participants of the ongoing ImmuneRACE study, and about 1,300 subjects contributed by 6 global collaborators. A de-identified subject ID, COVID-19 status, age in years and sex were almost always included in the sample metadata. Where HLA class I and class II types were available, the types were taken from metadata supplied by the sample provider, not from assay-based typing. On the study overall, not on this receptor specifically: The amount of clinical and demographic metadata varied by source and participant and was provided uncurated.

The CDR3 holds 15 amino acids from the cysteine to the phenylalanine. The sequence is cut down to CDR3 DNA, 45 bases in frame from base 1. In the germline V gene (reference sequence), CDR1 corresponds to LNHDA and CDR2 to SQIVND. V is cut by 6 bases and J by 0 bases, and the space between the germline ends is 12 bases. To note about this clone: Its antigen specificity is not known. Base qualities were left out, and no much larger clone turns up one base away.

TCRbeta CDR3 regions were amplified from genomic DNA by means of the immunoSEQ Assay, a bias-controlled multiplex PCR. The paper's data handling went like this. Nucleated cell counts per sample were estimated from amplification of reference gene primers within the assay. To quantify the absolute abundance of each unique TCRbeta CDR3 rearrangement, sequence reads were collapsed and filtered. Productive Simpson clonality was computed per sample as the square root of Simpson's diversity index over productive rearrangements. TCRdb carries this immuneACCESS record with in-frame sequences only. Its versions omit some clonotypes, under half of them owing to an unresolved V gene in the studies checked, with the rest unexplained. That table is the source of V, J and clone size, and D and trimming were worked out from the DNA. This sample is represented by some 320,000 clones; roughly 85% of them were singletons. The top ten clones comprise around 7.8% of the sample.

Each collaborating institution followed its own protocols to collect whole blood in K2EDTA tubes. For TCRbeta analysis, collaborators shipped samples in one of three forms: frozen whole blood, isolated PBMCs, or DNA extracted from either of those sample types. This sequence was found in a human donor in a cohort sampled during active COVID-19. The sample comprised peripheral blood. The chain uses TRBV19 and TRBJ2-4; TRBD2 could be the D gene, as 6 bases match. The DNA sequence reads TGTGCCAGTAGAGGAGGGGCTCAAGCCAAAAACATTCAGTACTTC. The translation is CASRGGAQAKNIQYF.